These T cell receptor beta chains were read from a single sample in a study of blood T cell repertoires in COVID-19. Here immunoSEQ multiplex PCR was the method, and the copy in TCRdb shows in-frame clones only, minus some. The repertoire holds about 460,000 clones, about nine tenths seen once, with around 8% in the top ten. Input material: PBMCs or T cells enriched from blood (not recorded which). Receptors were obtained from a woman in her sixties who had recovered from COVID-19. Each CDR3 is given with its conserved first and last residue. D genes are given only for firm matches. Expanded clones are given a class, and other clones once, few, many or no size at all.

size: -
V: TRBV11-3
D: -
J: TRBJ2-3
DNA: TGTGCCAGCAGCTTAGACAGGGAAGAAGATACGCAGTATTTT
CDR3: CASSLDREEDTQYF

size: -
V: TRBV4-2
D: -
J: TRBJ1-1
DNA: TGTGCCAGCAGCCATGAACAGAACACTGAAGCTTTCTTT
CDR3: CASSHEQNTEAFF

size: -
V: TRBV5-1
D: TRBD1
J: TRBJ1-2
DNA: TGCGCCAGCAAAGGGACAGGGGGAGGCTATGGCTACACCTTC
CDR3: CASKGTGGGYGYTF

size: -
V: TRBV3-1/TRBV3-2
D: -
J: TRBJ2-2
DNA: TGTGCCAGCAGCCGCCTTAGCGGGGAGCTGTTTTTT
CDR3: CASSRLSGELFF

size: -
V: TRBV6-5
D: TRBD1
J: TRBJ1-3
DNA: TGTGCCAGCAGTCAGGGGGCCGGCTCTGGAAACACCATATATTTT
CDR3: CASSQGAGSGNTIYF

size: -
V: TRBV10-1
D: TRBD1
J: TRBJ2-2
DNA: TGCGCCAGCAGTGAGAAAAATTCCTGGACAGGGGTAACCGGGGAGCTGTTTTTT
CDR3: CASSEKNSWTGVTGELFF

size: -
V: TRBV18
D: TRBD1
J: TRBJ2-2
DNA: TGTGCCAGCTCACCAGGACAGGGGGCGAACACCGGGGAGCTGTTTTTT
CDR3: CASSPGQGANTGELFF

size: -
V: TRBV5-4
D: -
J: TRBJ1-1
DNA: TGTGCCAGCAGCACAGTTGGGGCCCCTGAAGCTTTCTTT
CDR3: CASSTVGAPEAFF

size: -
V: TRBV7-9
D: -
J: TRBJ1-3
DNA: TGTGCCAGCAGCTTCTCGGGAAACACCATATATTTT
CDR3: CASSFSGNTIYF

size: -
V: TRBV11-2
D: TRBD1
J: TRBJ1-5
DNA: TGTGCCAGCAGCCAGGGTAAGGGGGCGCGTGGCCCCCAGCATTTT
CDR3: CASSQGKGARGPQHF

size: -
V: TRBV7-9
D: -
J: TRBJ1-3
DNA: TGTGCCAGCCGGGAGTCCTCTGGAAACACCATATATTTT
CDR3: CASRESSGNTIYF

size: -
V: TRBV6-1
D: TRBD1
J: TRBJ2-6
DNA: TGTGCCAGCAGTGAACAGGGGGCGAGTGGGGCCAACGTCCTGACTTTC
CDR3: CASSEQGASGANVLTF

size: -
V: TRBV2
D: TRBD1
J: TRBJ2-1
DNA: TGTGCCAGCAGTGGACAGGGGGTAATGGAGCAGTTCTTC
CDR3: CASSGQGVMEQFF

size: -
V: TRBV3-1/TRBV3-2
D: TRBD2
J: TRBJ2-1
DNA: TGTGCCAGCAGCGAAACCGGGACTAGCGATGAGCAGTTCTTC
CDR3: CASSETGTSDEQFF

size: -
V: TRBV6-5
D: -
J: TRBJ2-7
DNA: TGTGCCAGTCGTGGACAGAACTCCTACGAGCAGTACTTC
CDR3: CASRGQNSYEQYF

size: -
V: TRBV30
D: -
J: TRBJ2-2
DNA: TGTGCCTGGAAGGAGGGGAACACCGGGGAGCTGTTTTTT
CDR3: CAWKEGNTGELFF

size: -
V: TRBV6-1
D: -
J: TRBJ1-5
DNA: TGTGCCAGCAGTGAAGCGAGCCCTAATCAGCCCCAGCATTTT
CDR3: CASSEASPNQPQHF

size: once
V: TRBV5-6
D: -
J: TRBJ2-5
DNA: TGTGCCAGCAGCTCGAATCGGAGCCCCTCGGGGGAGACCCAGTACTTC
CDR3: CASSSNRSPSGETQYF

size: once
V: TRBV5-1
D: -
J: TRBJ2-2
DNA: TGCGCCAGCAGCCAACTCCAGGGATTCACCGGGGAGCTGTTTTTT
CDR3: CASSQLQGFTGELFF

size: -
V: TRBV12-5
D: TRBD2
J: TRBJ2-3
DNA: TGTGCTAGTGGTTTGGTAGTCGGGGGGGCGAGCACGCAGTATTTT
CDR3: CASGLVVGGASTQYF

size: -
V: TRBV19
D: -
J: TRBJ1-1
DNA: TGTGCCAGTAAAGCTAGAGAGGGATTGGGGAACACTGAAGCTTTCTTT
CDR3: CASKAREGLGNTEAFF

size: -
V: TRBV11-3
D: TRBD1
J: TRBJ1-1
DNA: TGTGCCAGCAGCACCGGGCCAGGGGGCGCGGGTGAAGCTTTCTTT
CDR3: CASSTGPGGAGEAFF

size: -
V: TRBV5-5
D: TRBD1
J: TRBJ1-2
DNA: TGTGCCAGCAGCTTTTCCGGGACAGACTATGGCTACACCTTC
CDR3: CASSFSGTDYGYTF

size: -
V: TRBV6-1
D: -
J: TRBJ1-1
DNA: TGTGCCAGCAGAACCGGTCTAGGCATAGCTTTCTTT
CDR3: CASRTGLGIAFF

size: -
V: TRBV5-1
D: -
J: TRBJ2-7
DNA: TGCGCCAGCAGCCACAACGGGGTATCCTACGAGCAGTACTTC
CDR3: CASSHNGVSYEQYF

size: -
V: TRBV30
D: -
J: TRBJ1-1
DNA: TGTGCCGCCGGCAGGGTGAGCACTGAAGCTTTCTTT
CDR3: CAAGRVSTEAFF

size: -
V: TRBV15
D: -
J: TRBJ1-5
DNA: TGTGCCACCAGCAGAGATCTGGCAGGATTTAGCAATCAGCCCCAGCATTTT
CDR3: CATSRDLAGFSNQPQHF

size: -
V: TRBV19
D: TRBD1
J: TRBJ2-7
DNA: TGTGCCAGTAGGAGGACAGGGGGAGACTACGAGCAGTACTTC
CDR3: CASRRTGGDYEQYF

size: -
V: TRBV19
D: TRBD2
J: TRBJ2-2
DNA: TGTGCCAGTAAGACCGCGGGGGGTGGCACCGGGGAGCTGTTTTTT
CDR3: CASKTAGGGTGELFF

size: once
V: TRBV5-1
D: -
J: TRBJ2-5
DNA: TGCGCCAGCAGCTTGCCGGAGATCCAAGAGACCCAGTACTTC
CDR3: CASSLPEIQETQYF

size: few
V: TRBV4-2
D: TRBD1
J: TRBJ1-5
DNA: TGTGCCAGCAGCCAGGGACAGGGAAGCAATCAGCCCCAGCATTTT
CDR3: CASSQGQGSNQPQHF

size: -
V: TRBV6-1
D: TRBD1
J: TRBJ2-3
DNA: TGTGCCAGCAGTGTTTATTTTGGACAGGGAAGCACAGATACGCAGTATTTT
CDR3: CASSVYFGQGSTDTQYF

size: -
V: TRBV2
D: TRBD1
J: TRBJ2-7
DNA: TGTGCCAGCAGTTCACAGGGGGTAGGCGAGCAGTACTTC
CDR3: CASSSQGVGEQYF

size: once
V: TRBV3-1/TRBV3-2
D: -
J: TRBJ2-3
DNA: TGTGCCAGCAGACCTGATACTACAGATACGCAGTATTTT
CDR3: CASRPDTTDTQYF

size: -
V: TRBV6-5
D: TRBD1
J: TRBJ1-2
DNA: TGTGCCAGCAGTTACTCGGGACAGCCGACCTATGGCTACACCTTC
CDR3: CASSYSGQPTYGYTF

size: -
V: TRBV9
D: TRBD2
J: TRBJ2-3
DNA: TGTGCCAGCACTAAAGGGGTGGGAGCGGGGGCAGATACGCAGTATTTT
CDR3: CASTKGVGAGADTQYF

size: -
V: TRBV12-3/TRBV12-4
D: -
J: TRBJ1-4
DNA: TGTGCCAGCAGGGGGGACGGGGGAAAACTGTTTTTT
CDR3: CASRGDGGKLFF

size: -
V: TRBV10-2
D: -
J: TRBJ2-7
DNA: TGCGCCAGCACCGTGGCGGAGCCCTACGAGCAGTACTTC
CDR3: CASTVAEPYEQYF

size: -
V: TRBV29-1
D: -
J: TRBJ1-1
DNA: TGCAGCGTTGAGACTAACCCGGGGAGAGAAGCTTTCTTT
CDR3: CSVETNPGREAFF

size: -
V: TRBV19
D: -
J: TRBJ1-5
DNA: TGTGCCAGTAGTATATCCTGGGGGGGGCCCGCTAGCAATCAGCCCCAGCATTTT
CDR3: CASSISWGGPASNQPQHF

size: once
V: TRBV9
D: TRBD1
J: TRBJ1-6
DNA: TGTGCCAGCAGCGCAGGGGGACAGGGGTCAACACCCCTCCACTTT
CDR3: CASSAGGQGSTPLHF

size: few
V: TRBV27
D: TRBD2
J: TRBJ2-1
DNA: TGTGCCAGCAGTTCCTTTCCTCCGACTAGCGGATACAATGAGCAGTTCTTC
CDR3: CASSSFPPTSGYNEQFF

size: -
V: TRBV10-3
D: -
J: TRBJ1-6
DNA: TGTGCCATCAGTGAGTCAGGACAGCTTACACCCCTCCACTTT
CDR3: CAISESGQLTPLHF

size: -
V: TRBV7-2
D: -
J: TRBJ1-2
DNA: TGTGCCAGCAGCTTAGAACTCCTTAACTATGGCTACACCTTC
CDR3: CASSLELLNYGYTF

size: -
V: TRBV28
D: -
J: TRBJ1-5
DNA: TGTGCCAGCAGTTTGCCCTCAGGGCGTCAGCCCCAGCATTTT
CDR3: CASSLPSGRQPQHF

size: -
V: TRBV30
D: -
J: TRBJ1-5
DNA: TGTGCCTGGAGTGAGCAGGTAGATCAGCCCCAGCATTTT
CDR3: CAWSEQVDQPQHF

size: -
V: TRBV4-1
D: TRBD2
J: TRBJ2-5
DNA: TGCGCCAGCAGCCAAGGACTAGCGCGACACCAAGAGACCCAGTACTTC
CDR3: CASSQGLARHQETQYF

size: -
V: TRBV5-1
D: TRBD2
J: TRBJ2-3
DNA: TGCGCCAGCAGCGGAAGCGGGGGGATAGATACGCAGTATTTT
CDR3: CASSGSGGIDTQYF

size: few
V: TRBV24-1
D: TRBD1
J: TRBJ1-2
DNA: TGTGCCACCAGTGGCGGGACAGCCGCTAACTATGGCTACACCTTC
CDR3: CATSGGTAANYGYTF

size: -
V: TRBV7-9
D: TRBD1
J: TRBJ2-3
DNA: TGTGCCAGCAGCTACGGACAGGGAGGCCCAGATACGCAGTATTTT
CDR3: CASSYGQGGPDTQYF

size: -
V: TRBV7-9
D: TRBD1
J: TRBJ2-1
DNA: TGTGCCAGCAGCAGGGGACAGGGGGACTACAATGAGCAGTTCTTC
CDR3: CASSRGQGDYNEQFF